The 23 T cell receptor beta chains reported below all come from one sample, sequenced in a study of neurological immune-mediated disorders (dated by TCRdb to the late 2010s). Library prep was done by 5' RACE. The reads were generated on an Illumina HiSeq 2500. The public reads were quality trimmed at Q25 with fastp and then assembled into clones with MiXCR by TCRdb, keeping productive beta chains. When rows share a CDR3 protein, they turn into one entry using the most common DNA and genes. Present in this sample are 50,000 to 60,000 distinct CDR3 sequences, 3% to 4.5% of which were seen just once. The leading ten clones occupy 1.9% of the sample. The specimen sequenced was CD4+ T cells from blood. The receptors here all came from a middle-aged woman with multiple sclerosis.

This clonotype was seen at least ten times. This chain connects TRBV5-6 to TRBJ2-5; 8 bases are shared with TRBD1. The V and J ends lost 2 bases and 3 bases, in that order; junction bases with no gene match: 9. The CDR3 has 16 amino acids. Germline-derived CDR1 and CDR2 are SGHDT and YYEEEE. In DNA form, the CDR3 reads TGTGCCAGCAGCTTCTGGACAGGGTACTCAAAAGAGACCCAGTACTTC. This sequence encodes CASSFWTGYSKETQYF.

This clonotype has a count of ten or more. The J gene is TRBJ2-4, the V gene TRBV12-3 or TRBV12-4; D remains ambiguous. V was pared by 0 bases and J by 9 bases, with 12 bases between. The CDR3 runs 14 residues. The CDR3 loop reads CASSLAGVESIQYF. For the CDR3, the DNA is TGTGCCAGCAGTTTAGCTGGGGTAGAGAGCATTCAGTACTTC.

This clonotype was counted at least ten times. The J gene is TRBJ2-7, the V gene TRBV7-8; 9 bases are a match to TRBD1. The J segment lost 0 bases and the V segment lost 4 bases, leaving 1 base of the junction unmatched. The CDR3 has 14 residues. The germline gives CDR1 SGHVS, CDR2 FQNEAQ. The CDR3 reads CASSWDRVSYEQYF. CDR3 sequence (DNA): TGTGCCAGCAGCTGGGACAGGGTCTCCTACGAGCAGTACTTC. The full variable domain, its missing parts supplied by reference TRBV7-8 and TRBJ2-7, is GAGVSQSPRYKVAKRGQDVALRCDPISGHVSLFWYQQALGQGPEFLTYFQNEAQLDKSGLPSDRFFAERPEGSVSTLKIQRTQQEDSAVYLCASSWDRVSYEQYFGPGTRLTVT.

This clonotype came up many times. The V gene is TRBV5-1, the J gene TRBJ1-3, with D hard to call. The CDR3 contains 14 residues. Trimming pared 5 bases from V and 0 bases from J, leaving 9 bases between. Germline V gene sequence: CDR1 SGHRS, CDR2 YFSETQ. CDR3 sequence (DNA): TGCGCCAGCAGGGTGGGGAGCTCTGGAAACACCATATATTTT. Translation: CASRVGSSGNTIYF.

The sample holds many counts of this clonotype. DNA for the CDR3: TGCGCCAGCAGCCGCAGACTAGCTGGGGGAGAGACCCAGTACTTC. It yields the protein CASSRRLAGGETQYF. The genes are TRBV5-1 and TRBJ2-5; 7 nucleotides line up with TRBD2. Germline V gives CDR1 SGHRS, CDR2 YFSETQ. There are 15 residues in the CDR3. The junction had 10 bases not matched to a gene; V was cut back by 4 bases and J by 4 bases.

At least ten counts were recorded for this clonotype. This chain links TRBV29-1 with TRBJ2-3, with TRBD2 as a possible D gene (5 bases). The CDR3 is made up of 13 amino acids. Trimming cost V 8 bases and J 2 bases, with 14 bases left between them. CDR1 SQVTM and CDR2 ANQGSEA come from the germline V gene. CDR3 loop: CSFRVRDTDTQYF. The CDR3 DNA is TGCAGCTTCCGGGTTCGGGACACAGATACGCAGTATTTT.

At least ten counts were recorded for this clonotype. This sequence joins TRBV5-1 and TRBJ2-3, with 9 nucleotides matching TRBD2. Germline CDR1 SGHRS, CDR2 YFSETQ. The V and J ends lost 5 bases and 1 base, in that order; junction bases with no gene match: 2. This CDR3 comprises 14 residues. The CDR3: CASRRTSGTDTQYF. CDR3 coding DNA: TGCGCCAGCAGGCGGACTAGCGGCACAGATACGCAGTATTTT.

This clonotype was detected ten times or more. CDR3 bases: TGCGCCAGCAGCGATCCGGGACCGAAAGAGACCCAGTACTTC. It translates to CASSDPGPKETQYF. The gene calls are TRBV5-1 and TRBJ2-5; tentatively, D is TRBD1 or TRBD2 (5 bases each). The CDR3 loop spans 14 amino acids. Trimming took 4 bases from V and 3 from J, leaving 13 bases between them. CDR1 and CDR2 (germline): SGHRS, YFSETQ.

This clonotype occurred many times. This chain uses TRBV20-1 with TRBJ2-3; TRBD2 aligns across 15 bases. Germline lookup yields CDR1 DFQATT and CDR2 SNEGSKA (reference sequence). CDR3 length: 18 amino acids. V shed 8 bases and J 1 base; nucleotides not matched to a gene: 13. CDR3 in DNA: TGCAGTACAAACGGACTAGCGGGGGGGCCGGACGGCACAGATACGCAGTATTTT. As protein: CSTNGLAGGPDGTDTQYF.

This clonotype has ten or more counts. This chain uses TRBV20-1 with TRBJ2-3, with no clear D. This CDR3 is 13 amino acids long. The germline CDR1 and CDR2 sequences are DFQATT and SNEGSKA (reference sequence). Trimming stripped 5 bases from V and 1 base from J, with 10 bases between. Written as DNA, the CDR3 is TGCAGTGCTGAGTGGGCCCGCACAGATACGCAGTATTTT. Translation: CSAEWARTDTQYF.

This clonotype was observed many times. This chain uses TRBV15 with TRBJ2-5; a weak D match, TRBD1 (5 bases). V lost 0 bases to trimming and J lost 3 bases, with 8 bases between them. Germline CDR1 LNHNV, CDR2 YYDKDF (reference sequence). The CDR3 has 14 residues. The CDR3 DNA reads TGTGCCACCAGCAGAGACAGGGCCGAAGAGACCCAGTACTTC. This translates into CATSRDRAEETQYF. Based on the CDR3 plus reference TRBV15 and TRBJ2-5, the full variable domain is DAMVIQNPRYQVTQFGKPVTLSCSQTLNHNVMYWYQQKSSQAPKLLFHYYDKDFNNEADTPDNFQSRRPNTSFCFLDIRSPGLGDTAMYLCATSRDRAEETQYFGPGTRLLVL.

The table lists this clonotype with many counts. V gene TRBV7-7 combines with J gene TRBJ2-1; TRBD2 matches 11 bases. The CDR3 is 15 amino acids. Germline CDR1 reads SSHAT; CDR2 reads FNYEAQ (reference sequence). J gave up 10 bases and V 4 bases, and 9 bases lay outside the gene matches. Written as DNA, the CDR3 is TGTGCCAGCAGCTCCACTAGCGGGGGTACAACAGAGCAGTTCTTC. Protein sequence: CASSSTSGGTTEQFF.

This clonotype was counted many times. The rearrangement joins TRBV5-1 to TRBJ2-7, with 8 nucleotides matching TRBD2. From germline, CDR1 is SGHRS and CDR2 YFSETQ. The CDR3 is made up of 16 amino acids. V lost 0 bases to trimming and J lost 1 base; unmatched junction nucleotides: 6. The CDR3: CASSLGRGATSYEQYF. The CDR3 DNA reads TGCGCCAGCAGCTTGGGGCGGGGGGCGACTTCCTACGAGCAGTACTTC.

Many counts were recorded for this clonotype. The chain carries TRBV18 and TRBJ2-2, with a possible D match to TRBD2 (5 bases). Germline loops: CDR1 KGHSH, CDR2 LQKENI. The CDR3 contains 15 residues. V dropped 5 bases and J dropped 4 bases, with 14 bases sitting between them. The CDR3 sequence is CASSERGLRTGELFF. The CDR3 region has the DNA TGTGCCAGCTCAGAGAGAGGACTCCGCACCGGGGAGCTGTTTTTT. Full variable domain (remainder filled in from reference TRBV18 and TRBJ2-2): NAGVMQNPRHLVRRRGQEARLRCSPMKGHSHVYWYRQLPEEGLKFMVYLQKENIIDESGMPKERFSAEFPKEGPSILRIQQVVRGDSAAYFCASSERGLRTGELFFGEGSRLTVL.

This clonotype has at least ten counts. CDR3 DNA sequence: TGTGCCAGCAGTTACGCTGGGGACAGCTACATCAATGAGCAGTTCTTC. Its protein is CASSYAGDSYINEQFF. J is TRBJ2-1 and V is TRBV6-5; 7 bases map to TRBD1. There are 16 residues in the CDR3. Germline V gene sequence: CDR1 MNHEY, CDR2 SVGAGI. The junction had 10 bases not matched to a gene; V was cut back by 2 bases and J by 6 bases.

At least ten counts were recorded for this clonotype. The V call is TRBV18, the J call TRBJ2-3; D unresolved. Germline V gene data show CDR1 as KGHSH and CDR2 as LQKENI. The CDR3 covers 14 residues. V lost 3 bases to trimming and J lost 2 bases, with 9 bases between them. Here the CDR3 reads CASSPYSSTDTQYF. The CDR3 DNA reads TGTGCCAGCTCACCGTACTCTTCCACAGATACGCAGTATTTT.

This clonotype has at least ten counts. V usage is TRBV20-1 and J usage is TRBJ1-3, with 7 bases matching TRBD1. The CDR3 has 15 residues. The ends lost 0 bases at V and 3 bases at J; junction bases unmatched: 5. The germline V gene encodes CDR1 DFQATT and CDR2 SNEGSKA (reference sequence). CDR3: CSARDETGSGNTIYF. CDR3 nucleotide sequence: TGCAGTGCTAGAGATGAGACAGGGAGTGGAAACACCATATATTTT.

This clonotype was picked up many times. The CDR3 loop reads CASSVHPDHTDTQYF. The CDR3 DNA reads TGTGCCAGCAGCGTCCACCCTGACCACACAGATACGCAGTATTTT. The V call is TRBV9, the J call TRBJ2-3; D gene unclear. The CDR3 has 15 residues. Trimming removed 2 bases at V and 2 bases at J, with 12 bases between. Looked up from germline, CDR1 is SGDLS and CDR2 is YYNGEE.

This clonotype was detected many times. The chain is built from TRBV14 and TRBJ2-2; 7 bases map to TRBD1. This CDR3 is 13 amino acids long. Unmatched junction bases numbered 4, after V lost 9 bases and J lost 3 bases. Germline V lookup: CDR1 SGHDN, CDR2 FVKESK. The CDR3 loop reads CASWGQYTGELFF. The CDR3 coding sequence is TGTGCCAGTTGGGGACAGTACACCGGGGAGCTGTTTTTT.

This clonotype was picked up many times. The chain uses TRBV27 and TRBJ1-5; D is unresolved. The germline CDR1 and CDR2 sequences are MNHEY and SMNVEV (reference sequence). V shed 1 base and J shed 2 bases, with 12 bases lying between them. CDR3 length equals 16 residues. The CDR3: CASSLFRGLGNQPQHF. The CDR3 DNA is TGTGCCAGCAGTTTATTTCGGGGTTTGGGCAATCAGCCCCAGCATTTT.

This clonotype was observed once. In DNA form, the CDR3 reads TGCAGTGCTAGAGGGCGATCAATCGGGACAGGGAGGATTGAAGCTTTCTTT. This encodes CSARGRSIGTGRIEAFF. V usage is TRBV20-1 and J usage is TRBJ1-1; 9 positions match TRBD1. J was trimmed by 7 bases and V by 1 base; bases with no gene match: 16. From germline, CDR1 is DFQATT and CDR2 SNEGSKA (reference sequence). This CDR3 contains 17 residues.

This clonotype has more than one count but fewer than ten. The chain combines TRBV4-1 with TRBJ2-1, with D uncertain. Trimming pared 1 base from V and 7 bases from J, leaving 8 bases between. CDR1 and CDR2 (germline): MGHRA, YSYEKL. The CDR3 extends over 13 amino acids. DNA of the CDR3: TGCGCCAGCAGCCAAGCCCAATCTAATGAGCAGTTCTTC. Translated: CASSQAQSNEQFF.

This clonotype was seen at least ten times. The gene calls are TRBV12-3 or TRBV12-4 and TRBJ2-1; 8 bases line up with TRBD2. Germline trimming cut 4 bases from V and 10 bases from J; bases unmatched to any gene: 9. This CDR3 has 14 amino acids. The CDR3 DNA follows: TGTGCCAGCAGTTCCCTAGCGGGCCTGGGGGAGCAGTTCTTC. It codes for CASSSLAGLGEQFF.